This paragraph covers one T cell receptor (beta chain) sequence. No antigen is known for it. Generated by immunoSEQ multiplex PCR, the TCRdb table keeps only in-frame clones and is missing some. The sample carries approximately 92,000 clones, roughly 85% recorded once. These data are taken from a study of identifying expanded T cells in peripheral blood. Study-wide findings and caveats: About 1.2 clones differed between technical replicates, versus around 16 and 19 over time. Across healthy donors, higher total template counts meant significantly greater roughly two-week count variance.

Collection occurred without any documented infections or immune events in donors. This CDR3 has 16 residues. The V gene end was trimmed by 2 bases and the J gene end by 2 bases; junction bases not matched to a gene: 5. CDR1 SEHNR and CDR2 FQNEAQ come from the germline V gene (reference sequence). This chain links TRBV7-9 with TRBJ2-1, with 8 bases identical to TRBD1. This TCR came from a person aged 18 to 70 in good health. The sample taken for sequencing was blood. For the CDR3, the DNA is TGTGCCAGCAGCTTAAGGACAGGGACCCCCTACAATGAGCAGTTCTTC. As protein: CASSLRTGTPYNEQFF.